The subject of this entry is one TCR beta chain. Its antigen is unknown. Base qualities were left out, and no much larger clone turns up one base away. This entry is derived from a study of glioma-infiltrating T cells after dendritic cell vaccination (dated by TCRdb to between 2015 and 2016). General notes on the study: The cohort included around 15 glioblastoma patients drawn from Phase I and II dendritic cell vaccination trials, of whom 9 were newly diagnosed and 6 had recurrent disease. Between the early 2000s and the early 2010s, the patients were given dendritic cell vaccination pulsed with autologous tumor lysate. To make the vaccine, monocyte-derived dendritic cells were cultured for seven days with IL-4 and GM-CSF and then pulsed overnight with autologous tumor lysate. Three intradermal dendritic cell vaccine injections were administered to patients at biweekly intervals in the arm below the axilla. In glioblastoma patients vaccinated with dendritic cells, deep sequencing of TCR beta CDR3 regions served to measure tumor-infiltrating lymphocyte content and to compare repertoires between tumor and blood. Survival after dendritic cell vaccination was correlated with TCR sequencing metrics, including TIL content and tumor-blood repertoire overlap. The paper as a whole reports these results and caveats: No direct relationship between TCR clonality and survival was found, suggesting a diverse polyclonal response may matter. The response model built on TCR overlap across three groups was characterized as speculative, with prospective validation still needed. After dendritic cell vaccination, a higher estimated pretreatment TIL content predicted longer time to progression and overall survival. The cohort was small and heterogeneous, with few patients having full blood and tumor sets and even fewer initial-recurrent tumor pairs.

Patients were selected on the basis of adequate residual fresh-frozen tumor tissue and more than two years of available survival data. An isocitrate dehydrogenase mutation was not carried by any of the glioblastoma patients, although molecular status was otherwise variable. PBMC collection took place before vaccination, two weeks after the third vaccination, and at tumor progression if progression occurred. The Qiagen DNeasy Blood extraction Kit was used for extraction of genomic DNA. The germline V gene yields MNHNS for CDR1 and SASEGT for CDR2. Here V drops 2 bases and J drops 2 bases, and the junction holds 3 bases not matched to any gene. The CDR3 numbers 15 residues from cysteine through phenylalanine. Left in the record is the CDR3 DNA by itself, 45 bases read in frame from the first base. The immunoSEQ assay amplified TCRB CDR3 regions from approximately 2 micrograms of genomic DNA, or from all available DNA when less than that amount was available. For multiplex PCR, 60 forward primers for TCR V beta segments and 13 reverse primers for J beta segments were used. Synthetic control templates were spiked into each sample at limiting dilution to estimate reads per starting template. Sequencing produced 87 bp reads on the Illumina HiSeq System. From the authors' description of their analysis: PCR and sequencing errors were removed by a nearest neighbor algorithm that merged closely related sequences. TCR overlap was defined as the percentage of unique tumor TCR beta sequences that were also found in the peripheral blood of the same patient. TCRdb holds this immuneACCESS table with in-frame rearrangements only. Some clones are missing; in checked studies, unresolved V genes explain under half, and the rest has no known cause. V and J calls and clone size are as listed in that table; D and trimming were resolved from the DNA. This sample holds fewer than 35,000 clones; 90% to 95% were observed only once. The ten largest clonotypes hold roughly 2% of the sample.

The rearrangement combines TRBV6-1 with TRBJ1-2, with 9 central nucleotides matching TRBD1. The receptor's source is a human donor with glioblastoma. This specimen was blood, taken before dendritic cell vaccination. The CDR3 amino acid sequence is: CASSENGQGNYGYTF. The nucleotide sequence reads as follows: TGTGCCAGCAGTGAAAACGGACAGGGGAACTATGGCTACACCTTC.